This is a list of T cell receptor beta chains from one sample in a study of blood T cell repertoires in COVID-19. Only in-frame clones appear in the TCRdb table, and some are missing; sequencing was by immunoSEQ multiplex PCR. The table records 95,000 to 120,000 clones, 85% to 90% of them present only once. The sequenced sample consisted of peripheral blood. The receptors come from a woman aged 50 to 60 with acute or convalescent COVID-19. Both conserved end residues are part of each CDR3. A D gene is named only where the DNA matches it firmly. Some rows mark clone size as missing; the rest say once, few, many or name a class of expanded clone.

abundance: -
len: 11
d_gene: -
v_gene: TRBV28
j_gene: TRBJ1-2
CDR3aa: CASRAGHGYTF
CDR3nt: TGTGCCAGCCGAGCAGGCCATGGCTACACCTTC

abundance: -
len: 15
d_gene: TRBD1
v_gene: TRBV7-9
j_gene: TRBJ2-2
CDR3aa: CASSPGQENTGELFF
CDR3nt: TGTGCCAGCAGCCCCGGACAGGAAAACACCGGGGAGCTGTTTTTT

abundance: once
len: 16
d_gene: TRBD1
v_gene: TRBV18
j_gene: TRBJ2-1
CDR3aa: CASSPPGGTAYNEQFF
CDR3nt: TGTGCCAGCTCACCGCCCGGTGGGACAGCTTACAATGAGCAGTTCTTC

abundance: -
len: 13
d_gene: -
v_gene: TRBV11-2
j_gene: TRBJ1-1
CDR3aa: CASSFGQNTEAFF
CDR3nt: TGTGCCAGCAGCTTCGGACAGAACACTGAAGCTTTCTTT

abundance: -
len: 17
d_gene: TRBD1
v_gene: TRBV11-2
j_gene: TRBJ2-3
CDR3aa: CASSPRTGQGSADTQYF
CDR3nt: TGTGCCAGCAGCCCCCGGACGGGACAGGGTAGCGCAGATACGCAGTATTTT

abundance: -
len: 15
d_gene: TRBD1
v_gene: TRBV2
j_gene: TRBJ1-4
CDR3aa: CASSESRGANEKLFF
CDR3nt: TGTGCCAGCAGTGAAAGCAGGGGGGCCAATGAAAAACTGTTTTTT

abundance: -
len: 15
d_gene: TRBD1
v_gene: TRBV6-6
j_gene: TRBJ2-1
CDR3aa: CASSYLLGQGLGQFF
CDR3nt: TGTGCCAGCAGTTACTTACTCGGACAGGGCCTGGGGCAGTTCTTC

abundance: -
len: 15
d_gene: -
v_gene: TRBV6-1
j_gene: TRBJ1-6
CDR3aa: CASSELGGPDSPLHF
CDR3nt: TGTGCCAGCAGTGAATTGGGGGGGCCAGATTCACCCCTCCACTTT

abundance: -
len: 14
d_gene: -
v_gene: TRBV15
j_gene: TRBJ2-7
CDR3aa: CATSERSSSYEQYF
CDR3nt: TGTGCCACCAGCGAGCGGTCGAGCTCCTACGAGCAGTACTTC

abundance: -
len: 13
d_gene: -
v_gene: TRBV2
j_gene: TRBJ2-1
CDR3aa: CASSEAYYNEQFF
CDR3nt: TGTGCCAGCAGTGAAGCGTACTACAATGAGCAGTTCTTC

abundance: -
len: 14
d_gene: -
v_gene: TRBV5-6
j_gene: TRBJ1-1
CDR3aa: CASSLVGVGTEAFF
CDR3nt: TGTGCCAGCAGCTTGGTAGGGGTGGGGACTGAAGCTTTCTTT

abundance: -
len: 14
d_gene: TRBD1
v_gene: TRBV2
j_gene: TRBJ1-5
CDR3aa: CASTGTGIYQPQHF
CDR3nt: TGTGCCAGCACCGGGACAGGCATTTATCAGCCCCAGCATTTT

abundance: once
len: 15
d_gene: TRBD1
v_gene: TRBV5-8
j_gene: TRBJ1-5
CDR3aa: CASSPGQVFNQPQHF
CDR3nt: TGTGCCAGCAGCCCGGGACAGGTTTTCAATCAGCCCCAGCATTTT

abundance: -
len: 16
d_gene: -
v_gene: TRBV24-1
j_gene: TRBJ2-6
CDR3aa: CATSDPQGSGANVLTF
CDR3nt: TGTGCCACCAGTGACCCACAGGGCAGTGGGGCCAACGTCCTGACTTTC

abundance: -
len: 15
d_gene: TRBD1
v_gene: TRBV5-1
j_gene: TRBJ1-1
CDR3aa: CASSLQQGVNTEAFF
CDR3nt: TGCGCCAGCAGCTTGCAACAGGGGGTGAACACTGAAGCTTTCTTT

abundance: -
len: 13
d_gene: -
v_gene: TRBV6-5
j_gene: TRBJ1-5
CDR3aa: CASSGGSNQPQHF
CDR3nt: TGTGCCAGCAGCGGGGGTTCCAATCAGCCCCAGCATTTT

abundance: -
len: 15
d_gene: TRBD1
v_gene: TRBV7-9
j_gene: TRBJ1-3
CDR3aa: CASRGGGGPGNTIYF
CDR3nt: TGTGCCAGCAGGGGCGGAGGGGGCCCTGGAAACACCATATATTTT

abundance: -
len: 14
d_gene: -
v_gene: TRBV7-2
j_gene: TRBJ1-2
CDR3aa: CASSPPDTYYGYTF
CDR3nt: TGTGCCAGCAGCCCCCCGGACACCTACTATGGCTACACCTTC

abundance: few
len: 13
d_gene: -
v_gene: TRBV2
j_gene: TRBJ2-7
CDR3aa: CASWRDTTYEQYF
CDR3nt: TGTGCCAGTTGGCGAGACACCACCTACGAGCAGTACTTC

abundance: -
len: 14
d_gene: -
v_gene: TRBV2
j_gene: TRBJ2-4
CDR3aa: CASRGHTLGNIQYF
CDR3nt: TGTGCCAGCAGGGGACATACTCTTGGAAACATTCAGTACTTC

abundance: -
len: 14
d_gene: -
v_gene: TRBV30
j_gene: TRBJ1-6
CDR3aa: CAWSRGVYNSPLHF
CDR3nt: TGTGCCTGGAGCCGGGGGGTTTACAATTCACCCCTCCACTTT

abundance: -
len: 12
d_gene: -
v_gene: TRBV5-6
j_gene: TRBJ1-2
CDR3aa: CASSSLAYGYTF
CDR3nt: TGTGCCAGCAGCTCATTAGCCTATGGCTACACCTTC

abundance: -
len: 16
d_gene: TRBD1
v_gene: TRBV4-1
j_gene: TRBJ2-1
CDR3aa: CASSHGAGTGRNEQFF
CDR3nt: TGCGCCAGCAGCCATGGGGCCGGGACAGGAAGGAATGAGCAGTTCTTC

abundance: few
len: 14
d_gene: -
v_gene: TRBV5-6
j_gene: TRBJ1-6
CDR3aa: CASSWRQYNSPLHF
CDR3nt: TGTGCCAGCAGCTGGCGACAGTATAATTCACCCCTCCACTTT

abundance: -
len: 13
d_gene: -
v_gene: TRBV29-1
j_gene: TRBJ1-5
CDR3aa: CSVGGGKDQPQHF
CDR3nt: TGCAGCGTTGGTGGAGGGAAAGATCAGCCCCAGCATTTT

abundance: -
len: 14
d_gene: -
v_gene: TRBV7-2
j_gene: TRBJ2-5
CDR3aa: CASSYGTVRETQYF
CDR3nt: TGTGCCAGCAGCTATGGGACTGTAAGAGAGACCCAGTACTTC

abundance: -
len: 13
d_gene: -
v_gene: TRBV30
j_gene: TRBJ2-7
CDR3aa: CAWTLALRGEQYF
CDR3nt: TGTGCCTGGACGCTAGCCCTGCGAGGCGAGCAGTACTTC

abundance: few
len: 15
d_gene: TRBD1
v_gene: TRBV19
j_gene: TRBJ1-3
CDR3aa: CASSETTGAGNTIYF
CDR3nt: TGTGCCAGTAGCGAGACGACAGGGGCTGGAAACACCATATATTTT

abundance: -
len: 15
d_gene: -
v_gene: TRBV9
j_gene: TRBJ1-6
CDR3aa: CASSPSPDSNGPLHF
CDR3nt: TGTGCCAGCAGCCCCAGCCCGGACAGTAATGGACCCCTCCACTTT

abundance: -
len: 14
d_gene: TRBD1
v_gene: TRBV30
j_gene: TRBJ2-7
CDR3aa: CAWSPGTGLYEQYF
CDR3nt: TGTGCCTGGAGTCCCGGGACAGGTCTCTACGAGCAGTACTTC